A single sample is the source of the 5 T cell receptor beta chains below, sequenced in a study of Ad26.COV2.S vaccination and SARS-CoV-2 variants. Described treatment: around 19 received Ad26.COV2.S at low or high dose, single or two shots; 5 received placebo; per-sample allocation not given. Sample collection was performed on day 63 after the first vaccine or placebo injection. Assay: immunoSEQ multiplex PCR; the TCRdb copy retains only in-frame clones and omits some. Of hundreds of thousands of clones detected, about four fifths appear once; the ten largest clones hold roughly 7.4%. Sequenced material: peripheral blood, taken in a trial of Ad26.COV2.S vaccine versus placebo. These receptors came from a person aged 18 to 65 who received the Ad26.COV2.S COVID-19 vaccine or a placebo.

This chain links TRBV10-3 with TRBJ1-1, with D possibly matching TRBD1 (5 bases). Trimming cost V 8 bases and J 1 base, with 14 bases left between them. CDR3 length: 14 residues. Germline lookup yields CDR1 ENHRY and CDR2 SYGVKD. The CDR3 nucleotides are TGTGCCATCGGACCCAGGGAGCGGAACACTGAAGCTTTCTTT. Translated, it gives CAIGPRERNTEAFF.

The chain links TRBV9 to TRBJ1-4, with 9 nucleotides matching TRBD1. Germline CDR1 reads SGDLS; CDR2 reads YYNGEE. Trimming cost V 0 bases and J 8 bases; bases outside gene matches: 8. This CDR3 contains 16 residues. DNA of the CDR3: TGTGCCAGCAGCGTAGGGACGGGACAGGGTCGCGAAAAACTGTTTTTT. Translating it yields CASSVGTGQGREKLFF.

This sequence joins TRBV18 and TRBJ1-1, with a possible D match to TRBD1 (5 bases). Trimming cost V 3 bases and J 2 bases, with 10 bases left between them. CDR3 length: 14 amino acids. The germline gives CDR1 KGHSH, CDR2 LQKENI. CDR3 sequence reads: CASSPGAENTEAFF. DNA for the CDR3: TGTGCCAGCTCACCCGGGGCGGAAAACACTGAAGCTTTCTTT.

This chain uses TRBV5-1 with TRBJ2-3, with D possibly matching TRBD2 (5 bases). The CDR3 length is 13 residues. V was pared by 2 bases and J by 13 bases, with 17 bases between. Germline V lookup: CDR1 SGHRS, CDR2 YFSETQ. The CDR3 nucleotides are TGCGCCAGCAGCTTTAGCGCCGCCCAGAGGAAGTATTTT. Translating gives CASSFSAAQRKYF.

The V and J genes are TRBV9 and TRBJ1-2; TRBD1 matches 7 bases. V was pared by 6 bases and J by 2 bases, with 7 bases of the junction left unmatched. CDR1 SGDLS and CDR2 YYNGEE come from the germline V gene. The length of the CDR3 is 14 residues. The CDR3 coding sequence is TGTGCCAGCAACCAAGGGGGCTCGAACTATGGCTACACCTTC. Amino acid sequence: CASNQGGSNYGYTF.